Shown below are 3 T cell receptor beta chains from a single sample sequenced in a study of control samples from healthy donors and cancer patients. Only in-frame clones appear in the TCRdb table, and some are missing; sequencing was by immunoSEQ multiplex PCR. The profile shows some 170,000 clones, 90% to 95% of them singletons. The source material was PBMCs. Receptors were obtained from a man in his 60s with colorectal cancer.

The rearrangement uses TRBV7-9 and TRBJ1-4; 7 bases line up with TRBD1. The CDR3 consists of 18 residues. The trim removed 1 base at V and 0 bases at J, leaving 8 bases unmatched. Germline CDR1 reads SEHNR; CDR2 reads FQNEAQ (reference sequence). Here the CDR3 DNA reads TGTGCCAGCAGCTTAGGCGCAGGGGGAGGGCCAACTAATGAAAAACTGTTTTTT. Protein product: CASSLGAGGGPTNEKLFF.

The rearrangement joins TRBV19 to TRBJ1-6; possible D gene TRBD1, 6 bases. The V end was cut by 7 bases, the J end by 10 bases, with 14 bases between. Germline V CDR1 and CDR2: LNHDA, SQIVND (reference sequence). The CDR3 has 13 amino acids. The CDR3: CASNWQGLSPLHF. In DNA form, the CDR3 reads TGTGCCAGTAATTGGCAGGGGTTATCACCCCTCCACTTT.

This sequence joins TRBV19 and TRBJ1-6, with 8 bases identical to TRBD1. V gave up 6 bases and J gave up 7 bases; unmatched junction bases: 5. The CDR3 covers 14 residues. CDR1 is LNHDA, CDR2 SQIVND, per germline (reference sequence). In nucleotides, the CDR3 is TGTGCCAGTAGAAGGACAGGGAACAATTCACCCCTCCACTTT. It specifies CASRRTGNNSPLHF.